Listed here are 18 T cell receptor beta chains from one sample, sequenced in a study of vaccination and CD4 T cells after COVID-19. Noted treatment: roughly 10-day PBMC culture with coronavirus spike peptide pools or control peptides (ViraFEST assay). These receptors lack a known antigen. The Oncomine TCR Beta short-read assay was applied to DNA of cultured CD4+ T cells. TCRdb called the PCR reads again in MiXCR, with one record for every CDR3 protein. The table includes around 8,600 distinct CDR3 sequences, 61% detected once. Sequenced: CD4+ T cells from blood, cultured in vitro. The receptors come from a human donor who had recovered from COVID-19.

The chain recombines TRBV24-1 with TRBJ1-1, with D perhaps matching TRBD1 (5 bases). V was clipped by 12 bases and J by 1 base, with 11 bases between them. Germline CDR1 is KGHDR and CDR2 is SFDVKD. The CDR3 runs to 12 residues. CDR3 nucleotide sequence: TGTGCCCCCCCCGGGGGGAACACTGAAGCTTTCTTT. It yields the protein CAPPGGNTEAFF.

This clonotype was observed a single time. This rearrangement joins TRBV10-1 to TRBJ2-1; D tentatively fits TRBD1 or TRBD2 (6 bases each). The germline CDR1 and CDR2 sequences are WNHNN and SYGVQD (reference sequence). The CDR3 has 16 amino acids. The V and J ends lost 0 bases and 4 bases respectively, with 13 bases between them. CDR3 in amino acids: CASSESRGATYNEQFF. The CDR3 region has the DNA TGCGCCAGCAGTGAGTCTAGGGGGGCAACTTACAATGAGCAGTTCTTC.

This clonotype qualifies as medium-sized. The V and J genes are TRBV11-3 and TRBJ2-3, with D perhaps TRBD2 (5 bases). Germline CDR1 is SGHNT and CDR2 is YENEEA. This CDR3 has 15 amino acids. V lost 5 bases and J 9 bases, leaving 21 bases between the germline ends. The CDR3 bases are TGTGCCAGCAGCCCCGTAGGGATCCGTCCGGGGACGCAGTATTTT. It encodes CASSPVGIRPGTQYF.

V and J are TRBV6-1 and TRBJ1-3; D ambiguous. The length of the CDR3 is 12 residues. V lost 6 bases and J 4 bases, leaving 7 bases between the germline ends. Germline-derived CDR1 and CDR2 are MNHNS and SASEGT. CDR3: CASSIGGNTIYF. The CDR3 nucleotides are TGTGCCAGCAGCATAGGGGGAAACACCATATATTTT.

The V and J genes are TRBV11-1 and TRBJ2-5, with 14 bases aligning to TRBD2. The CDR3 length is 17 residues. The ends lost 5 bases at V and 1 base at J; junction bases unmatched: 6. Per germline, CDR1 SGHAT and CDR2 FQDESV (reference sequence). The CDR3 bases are TGTGCCAGCAGCCGAGGGACTAGCGGGGGAATCCAAGAGACCCAGTACTTC. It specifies CASSRGTSGGIQETQYF.

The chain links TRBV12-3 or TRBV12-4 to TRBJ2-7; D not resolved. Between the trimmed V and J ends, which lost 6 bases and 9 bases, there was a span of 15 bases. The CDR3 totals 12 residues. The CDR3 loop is CASSHGLAGQYF. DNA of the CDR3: TGTGCCAGCAGCCACGGATTGGCCGGGCAGTACTTC.

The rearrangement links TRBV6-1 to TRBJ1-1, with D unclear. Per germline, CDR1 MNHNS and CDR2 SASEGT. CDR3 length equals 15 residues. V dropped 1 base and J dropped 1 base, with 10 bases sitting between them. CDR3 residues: CASSEVPQTNTEAFF. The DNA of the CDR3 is TGTGCCAGCAGTGAAGTCCCACAGACGAACACTGAAGCTTTCTTT.

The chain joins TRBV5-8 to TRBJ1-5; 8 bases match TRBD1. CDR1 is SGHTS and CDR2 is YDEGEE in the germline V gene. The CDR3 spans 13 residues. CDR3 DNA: TGTGCTGCTCGGGACAGGTTCAATCAGCCCCAGCATTTT. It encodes CAARDRFNQPQHF.

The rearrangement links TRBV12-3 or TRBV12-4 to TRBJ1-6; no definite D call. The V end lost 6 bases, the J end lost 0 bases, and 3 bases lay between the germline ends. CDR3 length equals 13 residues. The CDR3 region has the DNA TGTGCCAGCAGCAGCTCCTATAATTCACCCCTCCACTTT. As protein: CASSSSYNSPLHF.

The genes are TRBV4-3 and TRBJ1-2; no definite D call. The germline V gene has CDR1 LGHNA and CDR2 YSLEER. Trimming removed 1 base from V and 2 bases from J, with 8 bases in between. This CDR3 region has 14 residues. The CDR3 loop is CASSQGARNYGYTF. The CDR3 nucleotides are TGCGCCAGCAGCCAAGGAGCGCGGAACTATGGCTACACCTTC.

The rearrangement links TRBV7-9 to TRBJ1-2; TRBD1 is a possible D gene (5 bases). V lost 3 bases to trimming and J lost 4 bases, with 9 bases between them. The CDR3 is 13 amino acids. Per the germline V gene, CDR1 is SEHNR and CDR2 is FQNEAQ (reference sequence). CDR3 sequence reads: CASSFGQGYGYTF. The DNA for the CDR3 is TGTGCCAGCAGCTTCGGGCAGGGCTATGGCTACACCTTC.

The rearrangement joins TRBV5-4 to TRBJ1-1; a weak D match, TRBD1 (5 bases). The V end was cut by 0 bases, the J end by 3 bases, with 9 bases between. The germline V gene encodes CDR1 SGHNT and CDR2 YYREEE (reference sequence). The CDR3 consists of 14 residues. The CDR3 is CASSLGGFYTEAFF. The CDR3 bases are TGTGCCAGCAGCTTGGGGGGGTTTTACACTGAAGCTTTCTTT.

CDR3 loop: CASSEKSGRVQPQHF. The CDR3 bases are TGTGCCAGCAGTGAAAAATCGGGCAGGGTGCAGCCCCAGCATTTT. The chain carries TRBV2 and TRBJ1-5, with D perhaps TRBD1 (5 bases). The ends were cut back, 2 bases at V and 7 bases at J, with 15 bases in the middle. This CDR3 is 15 amino acids long. The germline gives CDR1 SNHLY, CDR2 FYNNEI.

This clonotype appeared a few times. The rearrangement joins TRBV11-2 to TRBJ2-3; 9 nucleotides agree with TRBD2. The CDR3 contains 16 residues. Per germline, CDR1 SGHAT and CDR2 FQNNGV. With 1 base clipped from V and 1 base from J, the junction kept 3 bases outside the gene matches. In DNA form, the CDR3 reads TGTGCCAGCAGCTTAGGGGGCGGGAGGGGCACAGATACGCAGTATTTT. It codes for CASSLGGGRGTDTQYF. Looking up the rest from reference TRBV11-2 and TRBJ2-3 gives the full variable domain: EAGVAQSPRYKIIEKRQSVAFWCNPISGHATLYWYQQILGQGPKLLIQFQNNGVVDDSQLPKDRFSAERLKGVDSTLKIQPAKLEDSAVYLCASSLGGGRGTDTQYFGPGTRLTVL.

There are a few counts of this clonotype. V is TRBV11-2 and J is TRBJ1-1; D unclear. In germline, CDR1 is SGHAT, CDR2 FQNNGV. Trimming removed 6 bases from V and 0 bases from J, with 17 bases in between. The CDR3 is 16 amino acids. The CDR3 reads CASSPGLGGMNTEAFF. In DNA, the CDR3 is TGTGCCAGCAGTCCAGGACTGGGAGGGATGAACACTGAAGCTTTCTTT.

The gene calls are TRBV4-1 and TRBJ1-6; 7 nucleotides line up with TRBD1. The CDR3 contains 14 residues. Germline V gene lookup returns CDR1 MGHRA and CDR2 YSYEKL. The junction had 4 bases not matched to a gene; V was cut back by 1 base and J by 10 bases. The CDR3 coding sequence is TGCGCCAGCAGCCAAGCAGGGGGGGGATCACCCCTCCACTTT. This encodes CASSQAGGGSPLHF.

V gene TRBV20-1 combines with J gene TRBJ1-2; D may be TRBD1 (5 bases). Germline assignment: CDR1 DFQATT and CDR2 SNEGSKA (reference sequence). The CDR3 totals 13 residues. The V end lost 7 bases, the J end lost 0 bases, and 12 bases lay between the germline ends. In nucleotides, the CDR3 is TGCAGTGGCTCGACAGAACCTAACTATGGCTACACCTTC. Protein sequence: CSGSTEPNYGYTF.

CDR3 nucleotides: TGTGCCAGCAGCCAAGGACGGGAATATGGCTACACCTTC. Residues: CASSQGREYGYTF. The rearrangement links TRBV14 to TRBJ1-2; D gene uncertain. CDR1 and CDR2 (germline): SGHDN, FVKESK. The CDR3 consists of 13 residues. The ends were cut back, 1 base at V and 5 bases at J, with 8 bases in the middle.